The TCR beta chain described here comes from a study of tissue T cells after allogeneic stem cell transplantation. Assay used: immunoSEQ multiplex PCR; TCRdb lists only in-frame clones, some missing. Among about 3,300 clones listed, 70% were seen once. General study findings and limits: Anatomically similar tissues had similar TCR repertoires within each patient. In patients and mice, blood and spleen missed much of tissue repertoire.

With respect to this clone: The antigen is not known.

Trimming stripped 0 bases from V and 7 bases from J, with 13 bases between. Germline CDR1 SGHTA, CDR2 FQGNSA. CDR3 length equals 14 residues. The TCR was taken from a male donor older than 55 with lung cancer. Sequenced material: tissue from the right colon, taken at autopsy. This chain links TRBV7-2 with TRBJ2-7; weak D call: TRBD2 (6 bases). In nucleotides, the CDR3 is TGTGCCAGCAGCTTAGCGGGAGGTCGTTGGGAGCAGTACTTC. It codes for CASSLAGGRWEQYF.